This TCR beta chain stems from a study of T cells in localized non-small cell lung cancer. Study-wide results and caveats: Density of T cells in blood, when higher, went with longer overall survival. Heterogeneity remains possible because sequencing was limited to only one tumor region. Adjacent uninvolved lung tissue had the highest T cell clonality, exceeding tumor.

Clones were read by immunoSEQ multiplex PCR, and TCRdb kept only the in-frame ones, dropping some. The sample comprises under 40,000 clones, just over 85% of which are singletons, and 4% to 5% rests with the top ten. The CDR3 is made up of 16 amino acids. V lost 0 bases, J lost 1 base, and 12 bases lay in between. CDR1 and CDR2 from the germline V gene are LGHNT and FRNRAP. Of note for this clone: The target antigen is unknown.

This chain joins TRBV12-5 and TRBJ1-1; D gene uncertain. The source of this sequence is a male donor at least 60 years old with stage III lung adenocarcinoma. The material was peripheral blood, obtained before any cancer treatment. The CDR3: CASGLVRTAENTEAFF. The DNA of the CDR3 is TGTGCTAGTGGTTTGGTAAGGACGGCCGAGAACACTGAAGCTTTCTTT.